What follows is one TCR beta chain and its context. Germline values: CDR1 MNHNY, CDR2 SVGAGI (reference sequence). The V gene end was trimmed by 8 bases and the J gene end by 5 bases; junction bases not matched to a gene: 14. This CDR3 has 15 amino acids. This entry is derived from a study of T cell changes during pregnancy in multiple sclerosis. Some clones are missing from TCRdb's copy, which holds only in-frame ones; the method was immunoSEQ multiplex PCR. The sample includes more than 90,000 clones, around 90% of them seen just once. The sequences come from peripheral blood, collected in the third trimester of pregnancy. J is TRBJ2-7 and V is TRBV6-6; 8 bases agree with TRBD2. The TCR comes from a female donor with multiple sclerosis, enrolled in a pregnancy study. CDR3 region: CASCGAGDSSDEQYF. The CDR3 region has the DNA TGTGCCAGCTGTGGAGCGGGAGATTCGTCGGACGAGCAGTACTTC.